Presented here are 21 T cell receptor beta chains from one specimen sequenced in a study of cytomegalovirus exposure and HLA in healthy donors (TCRdb year 2017). The library was produced with the immunoSEQ multiplex PCR assay. The clones in this table, taken by TCRdb from immuneACCESS, are in-frame only. Not every clone is retained; where verified, under half of the shortfall comes from an unresolved V gene, and the cause of the rest is unknown. A total of over 85,000 clones appear in this sample, about 94% of them only once. The ten top clones hold approximately 1.1% of the sample. The specimen was PBMCs. All receptors derive from a woman in her twenties or thirties in good health and CMV-seropositive.

This clone was picked up a small number of times. V and J are TRBV30 and TRBJ1-5; TRBD1 matches 12 bases. The V gene end was trimmed by 5 bases and the J gene end by 4 bases; junction bases not matched to a gene: 3. The CDR3 is 14 residues long. Germline V gene lookup returns CDR1 GTSNPN and CDR2 SVGIG (reference sequence). The CDR3 region is CAWGGQGANQPQHF. The CDR3 DNA reads TGTGCCTGGGGGGGACAGGGGGCTAATCAGCCCCAGCATTTT.

This chain uses TRBV5-6 with TRBJ2-1; D remains unclear. The V end lost 4 bases, the J end lost 10 bases, and 9 bases lay between the germline ends. In germline, CDR1 is SGHDT, CDR2 YYEEEE. The CDR3 runs to 11 residues. The CDR3 DNA reads TGTGCCAGCAGCCTTCTGCGGGAGCAGTTCTTC. Translation: CASSLLREQFF.

This chain joins TRBV19 and TRBJ2-3; 11 bases are a match to TRBD2. This CDR3 comprises 18 residues. The trim removed 6 bases at V and 1 base at J, leaving 12 bases unmatched. Germline CDR1 is LNHDA and CDR2 is SQIVND (reference sequence). CDR3 DNA: TGTGCCAGTAGCCCCGGGACTAGCGGTCCCCGGGGCACAGATACGCAGTATTTT. Protein sequence: CASSPGTSGPRGTDTQYF.

This sequence joins TRBV5-6 and TRBJ1-2; tentatively, D is TRBD1 (5 bases). V was trimmed by 4 bases and J by 4 bases, leaving 14 bases between them. Germline-derived CDR1 and CDR2 are SGHDT and YYEEEE. This CDR3 is built from 14 residues. The CDR3 coding sequence is TGTGCCAGCAGCCGAGGGACTTTCTCCTATGGCTACACCTTC. Protein: CASSRGTFSYGYTF.

The V and J genes are TRBV5-1 and TRBJ2-1, with 14 nucleotides matching TRBD2. The CDR3 sequence is 17 residues long. Germline V CDR1 and CDR2: SGHRS, YFSETQ. Trimming removed 2 bases from V and 4 bases from J; junction bases left unmatched: 5. In DNA form, the CDR3 reads TGCGCCAGCAGCTTATGGACTAGCGGGGGGCTATACAATGAGCAGTTCTTC. Its translation is CASSLWTSGGLYNEQFF.

The DNA of the CDR3 is TGTGCCAGCAGCGATACGACTAGCGGAACACATATTGGGGATGAGCAGTTCTTC. Translated, it gives CASSDTTSGTHIGDEQFF. The chain combines TRBV7-6 with TRBJ2-1, with TRBD2 matching over 9 bases. Trimming cost V 5 bases and J 8 bases; bases outside gene matches: 19. The germline gives CDR1 SGHVS, CDR2 FNYEAQ. This CDR3 contains 18 residues.

The chain links TRBV9 to TRBJ2-3; maybe TRBD2 (5 bases). Germline assignment: CDR1 SGDLS and CDR2 YYNGEE. The V and J ends lost 6 bases and 2 bases respectively, with 10 bases between them. CDR3 length: 13 residues. The CDR3 sequence is CASNPSPTDTQYF. CDR3 in DNA: TGTGCCAGCAATCCTAGCCCCACAGATACGCAGTATTTT.

The chain employs TRBV6-5 and TRBJ1-2, with 7 bases lining up with TRBD1. After removal of 3 bases from V and 8 bases from J, the junction contained 12 bases not matched to a gene. The CDR3 has 15 amino acids. The germline CDR1 and CDR2 sequences are MNHEY and SVGAGI. The CDR3 region is CASSYSSGGVWGYTF. The CDR3 DNA reads TGTGCCAGCAGTTATAGTTCAGGGGGTGTGTGGGGCTACACCTTC.

In its sample, this clone was seen a few times. The V and J genes are TRBV18 and TRBJ2-1, with TRBD1 identical over 7 bases. Germline CDR1 reads KGHSH; CDR2 reads LQKENI. The CDR3 covers 15 residues. The ends lost 5 bases at V and 8 bases at J; junction bases unmatched: 12. The CDR3: CASSSDRESDDEQFF. DNA for the CDR3: TGTGCCAGCTCAAGCGACAGGGAATCGGACGATGAGCAGTTCTTC.

This chain uses TRBV6-1 with TRBJ1-2, with 11 nucleotides matching TRBD1. CDR3 length equals 18 residues. Germline V gene lookup returns CDR1 MNHNS and CDR2 SASEGT. Unmatched junction bases numbered 11, after V lost 1 base and J lost 4 bases. DNA of the CDR3: TGTGCCAGCAGTGAAGTGCGTAGCCGGGACAGGGGGTTCTATGGCTACACCTTC. It specifies CASSEVRSRDRGFYGYTF.

J is TRBJ1-2 and V is TRBV9, with 9 nucleotides matching TRBD1. The CDR3 contains 17 residues. V gave up 0 bases and J gave up 8 bases; unmatched junction bases: 14. The germline V gene encodes CDR1 SGDLS and CDR2 YYNGEE. The DNA of the CDR3 is TGTGCCAGCAGCGTAGGAGACAGGGGGAATATTATGGGAGGCTACACCTTC. Translating it yields CASSVGDRGNIMGGYTF.

The chain links TRBV29-1 to TRBJ2-3; 8 bases line up with TRBD2. Trimming at V came to 0 bases and at J to 3 bases, leaving 5 bases not matched to a gene. This CDR3 is built from 15 residues. The germline CDR1 and CDR2 sequences are SQVTM and ANQGSEA. As DNA, the CDR3 is TGCAGCGTTGAAGAAGCGGGAGATGATACAGATACGCAGTATTTT. Encoded protein: CSVEEAGDDTDTQYF.

The chain carries TRBV5-6 and TRBJ2-5, with 8 bases aligning to TRBD2. CDR3 length equals 15 residues. Germline-derived CDR1 and CDR2 are SGHDT and YYEEEE. V was pared by 0 bases and J by 5 bases, with 6 bases of the junction left unmatched. CDR3 nucleotides: TGTGCCAGCAGCTTGGCCCGTACGGGAGGGGAGACCCAGTACTTC. It translates to CASSLARTGGETQYF. The variable domain in full, with the rest retrieved from reference TRBV5-6 and TRBJ2-5, is DAGVTQSPTHLIKTRGQQVTLRCSPKSGHDTVSWYQQALGQGPQFIFQYYEEEERQRGNFPDRFSGHQFPNYSSELNVNALLLGDSALYLCASSLARTGGETQYFGPGTRLLVL.

The rearrangement uses TRBV18 and TRBJ2-7; D gene uncertain. This CDR3 contains 12 residues. Looked up from germline, CDR1 is KGHSH and CDR2 is LQKENI. V lost 5 bases and J 1 base, leaving 6 bases between the germline ends. The CDR3, as DNA: TGTGCCAGCTCAACTTCTTCCTACGAGCAGTACTTC. It translates to CASSTSSYEQYF.

The chain couples TRBV6-6 to TRBJ1-1, with 7 bases fitting TRBD1. Germline trimming cut 8 bases from V and 4 bases from J; bases unmatched to any gene: 10. The germline CDR1 and CDR2 sequences are MNHNY and SVGAGI (reference sequence). The CDR3 spans 14 residues. The CDR3 DNA follows: TGTGCCAGCGGAGAGGGGGCGCTTCCCACTGAAGCTTTCTTT. This gives the protein CASGEGALPTEAFF.

This chain connects TRBV11-2 to TRBJ2-3; D perhaps matches TRBD2 (6 bases). CDR1 is SGHAT, CDR2 FQNNGV, per germline. V lost 1 base, J lost 3 bases, and 8 bases lay in between. The CDR3 is made up of 14 amino acids. The CDR3 here is CASSLATRTDTQYF. CDR3 in DNA: TGTGCCAGCAGCTTAGCGACTAGGACAGATACGCAGTATTTT. The full variable domain, its missing parts supplied by reference TRBV11-2 and TRBJ2-3, is EAGVAQSPRYKIIEKRQSVAFWCNPISGHATLYWYQQILGQGPKLLIQFQNNGVVDDSQLPKDRFSAERLKGVDSTLKIQPAKLEDSAVYLCASSLATRTDTQYFGPGTRLTVL.

This chain uses TRBV10-2 with TRBJ2-7, with D perhaps matching TRBD2 (6 bases). Trimming stripped 7 bases from V and 0 bases from J, with 13 bases between. The germline V gene encodes CDR1 WSHSY and CDR2 SAAADI. The CDR3 is made up of 14 amino acids. The CDR3 coding sequence is TGCGCCAGCAAGCAACGGGAGCCCTCCTACGAGCAGTACTTC. Its translation: CASKQREPSYEQYF.

The V gene is TRBV5-6, the J gene TRBJ2-7, with D unclear. The germline V gene has CDR1 SGHDT and CDR2 YYEEEE. The CDR3 runs to 14 residues. V lost 0 bases and J 0 bases, leaving 7 bases between the germline ends. DNA for the CDR3: TGTGCCAGCAGCTTGGTTGCCAGCTCCTACGAGCAGTACTTC. It codes for CASSLVASSYEQYF. Variable domain in full (rest from reference TRBV5-6 and TRBJ2-7): DAGVTQSPTHLIKTRGQQVTLRCSPKSGHDTVSWYQQALGQGPQFIFQYYEEEERQRGNFPDRFSGHQFPNYSSELNVNALLLGDSALYLCASSLVASSYEQYFGPGTRLTVT.

The V and J genes are TRBV10-2 and TRBJ1-1; the match to TRBD1 covers 8 bases. Germline V gene lookup returns CDR1 WSHSY and CDR2 SAAADI. The V gene end was trimmed by 10 bases and the J gene end by 11 bases; junction bases not matched to a gene: 9. The CDR3 spans 11 residues. CDR3 sequence (DNA): TGCGCCACCGAACGGACAGGGTATGCTTTCTTT. This gives the protein CATERTGYAFF.

The gene calls are TRBV4-2 and TRBJ1-3; 7 bases are shared with TRBD1. V lost 1 base and J lost 8; bases outside the gene matches: 8. The CDR3 covers 15 residues. The V gene's germline CDR1 is LGHNA and CDR2 YNFKEQ. In nucleotides, the CDR3 is TGTGCCAGCAGCCAAGGGCAGGGGGGTGAAGACACCATATATTTT. Amino acids: CASSQGQGGEDTIYF.

The chain recombines TRBV19 with TRBJ2-5; TRBD2 might be the D (6 bases). Deletions cut 4 bases from V and 7 bases from J, with 16 bases between. This CDR3 spans 14 amino acids. Germline V gives CDR1 LNHDA, CDR2 SQIVND (reference sequence). The CDR3 protein is CASSTSTRMGTQYF. The CDR3 coding sequence is TGTGCCAGTAGTACGTCGACTAGAATGGGGACCCAGTACTTC.